The clone carrying this T cell receptor (beta chain) occurred a few times. The antigen is undetermined. This record comes from a study of response to subunit inactivated influenza vaccine. The germline gives CDR1 LGHNA, CDR2 YSLEER. The CDR3 length is 16 residues. V gave up 0 bases and J gave up 1 base, with 12 bases separating them. General study points: The authors suggested that few new T cells are recruited per seasonal influenza vaccination.

From the RT-PCR reads, TCRdb called clonotypes with MiXCR, one entry per CDR3 protein. Counted here are about 780,000 distinct CDR3 sequences, around 18% occurring once; the ten biggest clones make up approximately 10%. The V and J genes are TRBV4-3 and TRBJ2-5; D is undetermined. Sequenced here: PBMCs from blood, sampled 5 to 6 days after vaccination. The origin of this receptor is a man aged 50 or older who received an inactivated influenza vaccine. The CDR3 loop is CASSQDHLVGQETQYF. In nucleotides, the CDR3 is TGCGCCAGCAGCCAAGACCACCTTGTGGGCCAAGAGACCCAGTACTTC.